These T cell receptor beta chains were read from a single sample in a study of blood T cell repertoires in COVID-19. Using immunoSEQ multiplex PCR, the repertoire was profiled, and TCRdb retains in-frame clones only, with some absent. This table holds around 500,000 clones, roughly 90% found once. Material: PBMCs or T cells enriched from blood (not recorded which). These receptors originate from a woman aged 40 to 50 who had recovered from COVID-19. CDR3s include the opening cysteine and the closing phenylalanine or tryptophan. Each record gives: clone size, V gene, D gene, J gene, CDR3 DNA, CDR3 protein. The D gene is left open where the match is weak. The listing skips clone size in some rows; elsewhere it reads once, few, many or a size class.

>.|TRBV7-7|.|TRBJ1-2
TGTGCTAGCAGCTACAGGACCCCAACCAGGTATGGCTACACCTTC
CASSYRTPTRYGYTF
>.|TRBV14|.|TRBJ2-3
TGTGCCAGCAGCCACATGGACTACCGCACAGATACGCAGTATTTT
CASSHMDYRTDTQYF
>.|TRBV3-1/TRBV3-2|.|TRBJ2-7
TGTGCCAGCAGCCAAGAAGCAGGGCTCCACGAGCAGTACTTC
CASSQEAGLHEQYF
>.|TRBV29-1|.|TRBJ2-1
TGCAGCGTTGTTTCGGGGAATAATGAGCAGTTCTTC
CSVVSGNNEQFF
>.|TRBV10-3|.|TRBJ1-1
TGTGCCATCAGTGAGCCCCATTTGTTAGTCACTGAAGCTTTCTTT
CAISEPHLLVTEAFF
>.|TRBV5-4|TRBD2|TRBJ2-3
TGTGCCAGCAGCGAAACCGGGACTAGGGGGGTTGGGGATACGCAGTATTTT
CASSETGTRGVGDTQYF
>.|TRBV11-2|TRBD1|TRBJ1-3
TGTGCCAGCAGCTTAGAAGGGGGCGCGGGATCTGGAAACACCATATATTTT
CASSLEGGAGSGNTIYF
>.|TRBV10-2|TRBD1|TRBJ2-7
TGCGCCAGCAGTGAGCGGGGACAGGTAACACCCGCCTACGAGCAGTACTTC
CASSERGQVTPAYEQYF
>.|TRBV7-9|.|TRBJ1-2
TGTGCCAGCAGCCCGTTGCGGGAGGGTGGCTACACCTTC
CASSPLREGGYTF
>.|TRBV27|.|TRBJ1-3
TGTGCCAGCAGTTTTAAGGCCGGGGCTGGAAACACCATATATTTT
CASSFKAGAGNTIYF
>.|TRBV5-1|.|TRBJ2-7
TGCGCCAGCAGCCTGTTTCCAGGGGAGGAGCAGTACTTC
CASSLFPGEEQYF
>.|TRBV5-1|TRBD2|TRBJ2-3
TGCGCCAGCAGCTGGTTTAGCGGGGCCTCTAGCACAGATACGCAGTATTTT
CASSWFSGASSTDTQYF
>once|TRBV10-1|TRBD1|TRBJ2-1
TGCGCCAGCAGCCGGGACAGGGGAGGCAATGAGCAGTTCTTC
CASSRDRGGNEQFF
>.|TRBV7-9|TRBD1|TRBJ2-7
TGTGCCAGCAGCTTAGGGGGACAGGTGGATTACGAGCAGTACTTC
CASSLGGQVDYEQYF
>.|TRBV3-1/TRBV3-2|.|TRBJ1-1
TGTGCCAGCAGCCAAGAAGACCGAGGGTGGGACACTGAAGCTTTCTTT
CASSQEDRGWDTEAFF
>.|TRBV4-3|TRBD1|TRBJ2-2
TGCGCCAGGGGGGCCGGGACAGCGAACACCGGGGAGCTGTTTTTT
CARGAGTANTGELFF
>.|TRBV5-1|.|TRBJ2-7
TGCGCCAGCAGCCCCGGGGGGGACAGGGACTACGAGCAGTACTTC
CASSPGGDRDYEQYF
>.|TRBV28|.|TRBJ1-2
TGTGCCAGCAGCCAGGTTGGTGGCTACACCTTC
CASSQVGGYTF
>once|TRBV10-2|TRBD1|TRBJ2-5
TGCGCCAGCAGTGATATGCCAGGGGGTGTCCAAGAGACCCAGTACTTC
CASSDMPGGVQETQYF
>.|TRBV7-2|.|TRBJ2-7
TGTGCCAGCAGCTCCTGGTACGGGAGTCCCTACGAGCAGTACTTC
CASSSWYGSPYEQYF
>.|TRBV5-1|TRBD2|TRBJ2-2
TGCGCCAGCAGCGTGGGCGCTAGCGGGAGCGACACCGGGGAGCTGTTTTTT
CASSVGASGSDTGELFF
>.|TRBV6-2/TRBV6-3|TRBD2|TRBJ2-5
TGTGCCAGCAGTCAAAGGCCGGGACTAGCGGAACCATCCTACCAAGAGACCCAGTACTTC
CASSQRPGLAEPSYQETQYF
>.|TRBV25-1|.|TRBJ1-4
TGTGCCAGCAGTAGCCGGGCAGGGTTGGAAAAACTGTTTTTT
CASSSRAGLEKLFF
>.|TRBV7-8|.|TRBJ2-3
TGTGCCAGCAGCTTCCATTTCGAGTCGGAGGGCGGGGATACGCAGTATTTT
CASSFHFESEGGDTQYF
>.|TRBV24-1|.|TRBJ1-1
TGTGCCACCTCCCCGGGGAACACTGAAGCTTTCTTT
CATSPGNTEAFF
>.|TRBV7-2|.|TRBJ1-6
TGTGCCAGCAGCTTAGCCGGGTTGGGTTCACCCCTCCACTTT
CASSLAGLGSPLHF
>few|TRBV9|TRBD2|TRBJ2-4
TGTGCCAGCAGCGTAGGGACTAGCGGAAACATTCAGTACTTC
CASSVGTSGNIQYF
>.|TRBV7-2|TRBD1|TRBJ2-1
TGTGCCAGCAGCTGGCGCCCCATGGGACAGAGCTACAATGAGCAGTTCTTC
CASSWRPMGQSYNEQFF
>.|TRBV5-1|.|TRBJ2-5
TGCGCCAGCAGCTTGGGACAGGTGACAGAGACCCAGTACTTC
CASSLGQVTETQYF
>.|TRBV7-9|.|TRBJ1-1
TGTGCCAGCAGCTCCTATACAGGGAACACTGAAGCTTTCTTT
CASSSYTGNTEAFF
>.|TRBV6-2/TRBV6-3|TRBD1|TRBJ2-1
TGTGCCAGCAGTTGGACAGGGCAATACAATGAGCAGTTCTTC
CASSWTGQYNEQFF
>.|TRBV6-5|.|TRBJ2-7
TGTGCCAGCAGTCAAAATGCCTACGAGCAGTACTTC
CASSQNAYEQYF
>.|TRBV5-1|.|TRBJ2-7
TGCGCCAGCAGCCCTGCCCCTCGGGGGATTACCTACGAGCAGTACTTC
CASSPAPRGITYEQYF
>.|TRBV5-4|TRBD2|TRBJ2-1
TGTGCCAGCAGCTCTAGCGGGAAAGTGGTACTTTACAATGAGCAGTTCTTC
CASSSSGKVVLYNEQFF
>.|TRBV19|TRBD1|TRBJ1-5
TGTGCCAGTAGTATAGGGACAGGGGGCATGATCAATCAGCCCCAGCATTTT
CASSIGTGGMINQPQHF
>.|TRBV29-1|TRBD1|TRBJ1-1
TGCAGCGCGCTGTTCGGGACAGCGAACACTGAAGCTTTCTTT
CSALFGTANTEAFF
>.|TRBV11-3|TRBD1|TRBJ1-2
TGTGCCAGCAGCAGGGCCCCCGGGACAGGGAGCCTTGTTGGATATGGCTACACCTTC
CASSRAPGTGSLVGYGYTF
>.|TRBV5-1|.|TRBJ2-2
TGCGCCAGCAGCTACTACGGTACCGGGGAGCTGTTTTTT
CASSYYGTGELFF
>.|TRBV25-1|TRBD1|TRBJ1-1
TGTGCCAGCAGTTCTCTAACAGGGGTTCTGACTGAAGCTTTCTTT
CASSSLTGVLTEAFF
>.|TRBV10-3|.|TRBJ1-5
TGTGCCATCAGTGATCCCGGGACTCCCAATCAGCCCCAGCATTTT
CAISDPGTPNQPQHF
>.|TRBV4-1|TRBD1|TRBJ1-2
TGCGCCAGCAGCTTAGGACAGGGGGGTAATGGCTACACCTTC
CASSLGQGGNGYTF
>few|TRBV4-2|TRBD2|TRBJ2-7
TGTGCCAGCAGTCGCGGGACTAGCGGGTCCTACGAGCAGTACTTC
CASSRGTSGSYEQYF
>.|TRBV5-1|.|TRBJ2-2
TGCGCCAGCAGCTTGGAGACTACCGACACCGGGGAGCTGTTTTTT
CASSLETTDTGELFF
>.|TRBV5-6|.|TRBJ2-7
TGTGCCAGCAGCTTGTCCGCAGGGTTATCCTACGAGCAGTACTTC
CASSLSAGLSYEQYF
>.|TRBV7-8|.|TRBJ1-5
TGTGCCAGCAGCTTAATTGAGGGCAGCCTTAGCAATCAGCCCCAGCATTTT
CASSLIEGSLSNQPQHF
>.|TRBV3-1/TRBV3-2|.|TRBJ2-2
TGTGCCAGCAGCCAAGAAGGCAGGGCTGCCGGGGAGCTGTTTTTT
CASSQEGRAAGELFF
>.|TRBV28|.|TRBJ1-1
TGTGCCAGCAGTTTAGAGGCGGGGACGGGGACTGAAGCTTTCTTT
CASSLEAGTGTEAFF
>.|TRBV6-6|.|TRBJ1-5
TGTGCCAGCAGTTACGCCACAGGGAAGGGCAATCAGCCCCAGCATTTT
CASSYATGKGNQPQHF